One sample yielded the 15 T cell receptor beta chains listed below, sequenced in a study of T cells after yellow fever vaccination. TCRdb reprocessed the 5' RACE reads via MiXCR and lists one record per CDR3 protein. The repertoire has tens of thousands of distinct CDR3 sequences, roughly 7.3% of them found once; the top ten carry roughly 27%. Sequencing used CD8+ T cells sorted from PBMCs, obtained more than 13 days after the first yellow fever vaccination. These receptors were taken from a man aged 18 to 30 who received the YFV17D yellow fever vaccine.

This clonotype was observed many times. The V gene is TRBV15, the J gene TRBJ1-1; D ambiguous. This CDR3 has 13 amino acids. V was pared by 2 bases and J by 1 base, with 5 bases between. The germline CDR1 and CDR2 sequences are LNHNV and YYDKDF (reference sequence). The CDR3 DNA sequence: TGTGCCACCAGCAGAAATTCGAACACTGAAGCTTTCTTT. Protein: CATSRNSNTEAFF.

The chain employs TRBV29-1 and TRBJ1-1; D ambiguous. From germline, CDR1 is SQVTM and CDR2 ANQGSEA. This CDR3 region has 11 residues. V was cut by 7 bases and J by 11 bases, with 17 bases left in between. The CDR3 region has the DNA TGCAGCGCGGTAGTTCTGGCTCGGGCTTTCTTT. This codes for CSAVVLARAFF.

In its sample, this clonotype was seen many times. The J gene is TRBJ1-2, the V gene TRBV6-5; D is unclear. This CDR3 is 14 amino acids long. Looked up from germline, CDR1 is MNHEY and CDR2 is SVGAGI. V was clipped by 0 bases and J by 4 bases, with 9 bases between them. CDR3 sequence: CASSYSTSTYGYTF. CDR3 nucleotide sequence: TGTGCCAGCAGTTACTCGACTTCCACCTATGGCTACACCTTC.

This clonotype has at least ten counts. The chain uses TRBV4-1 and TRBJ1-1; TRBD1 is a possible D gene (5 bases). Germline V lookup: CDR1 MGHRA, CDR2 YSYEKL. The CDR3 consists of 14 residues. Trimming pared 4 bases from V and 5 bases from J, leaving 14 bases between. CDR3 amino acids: CASSLERGLTEAFF. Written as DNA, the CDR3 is TGCGCCAGCAGCCTCGAGCGGGGGTTGACTGAAGCTTTCTTT.

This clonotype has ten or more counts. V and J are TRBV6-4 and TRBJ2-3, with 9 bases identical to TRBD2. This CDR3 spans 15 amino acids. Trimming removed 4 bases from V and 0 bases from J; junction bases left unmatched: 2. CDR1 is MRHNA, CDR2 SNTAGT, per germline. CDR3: CASSGGGASTDTQYF. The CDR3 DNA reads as TGTGCCAGCAGTGGCGGGGGGGCCAGCACAGATACGCAGTATTTT.

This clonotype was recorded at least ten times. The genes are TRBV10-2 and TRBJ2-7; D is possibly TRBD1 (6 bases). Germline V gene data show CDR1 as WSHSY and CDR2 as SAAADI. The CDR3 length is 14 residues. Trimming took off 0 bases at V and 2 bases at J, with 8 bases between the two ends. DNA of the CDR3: TGCGCCAGCAGTGAGTCTTGGGGGCCCTACGAGCAGTACTTC. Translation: CASSESWGPYEQYF.

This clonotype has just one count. The CDR3 loop reads CSVQFDNEQFF. For the CDR3, the DNA is TGCAGCGTCCAGTTCGACAATGAGCAGTTCTTC. V and J are TRBV29-1 and TRBJ2-1, with D uncertain. The CDR3 contains 11 residues. V lost 6 bases, J lost 5 bases, and 8 bases lay in between. Germline loops: CDR1 SQVTM, CDR2 ANQGSEA.

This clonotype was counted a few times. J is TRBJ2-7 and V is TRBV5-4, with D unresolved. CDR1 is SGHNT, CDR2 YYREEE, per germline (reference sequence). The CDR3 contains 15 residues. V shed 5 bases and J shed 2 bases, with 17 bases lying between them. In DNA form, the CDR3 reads TGTGCCAGCAGTCCCGTACCGGGTCCCACCTACGAGCAGTACTTC. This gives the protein CASSPVPGPTYEQYF.

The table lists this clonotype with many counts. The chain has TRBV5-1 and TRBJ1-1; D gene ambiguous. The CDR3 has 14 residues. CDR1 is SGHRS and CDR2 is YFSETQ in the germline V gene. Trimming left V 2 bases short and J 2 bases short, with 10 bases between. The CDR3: CASSFHDINTEAFF. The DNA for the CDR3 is TGCGCCAGCAGCTTTCACGACATCAACACTGAAGCTTTCTTT.

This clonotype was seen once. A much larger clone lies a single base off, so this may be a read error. CDR3 protein: CASSLVGLAGDTDTQYF. CDR3 coding DNA: TGTGCCAGCAGCCTTGTCGGGCTAGCGGGGGACACAGATACGCAGTATTTT. The J gene is TRBJ2-3, the V gene TRBV7-8; 10 bases line up with TRBD2. This CDR3 region has 17 residues. With 5 bases clipped from V and 2 bases from J, the junction kept 10 bases outside the gene matches. Germline values: CDR1 SGHVS, CDR2 FQNEAQ.

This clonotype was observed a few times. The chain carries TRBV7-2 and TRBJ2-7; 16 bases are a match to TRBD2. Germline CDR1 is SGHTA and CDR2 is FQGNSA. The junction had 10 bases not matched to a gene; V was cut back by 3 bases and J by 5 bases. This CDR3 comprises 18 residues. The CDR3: CASSFFGTSGGASNEQYF. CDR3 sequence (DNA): TGTGCCAGCAGCTTCTTCGGGACTAGCGGGGGGGCGTCGAACGAGCAGTACTTC.

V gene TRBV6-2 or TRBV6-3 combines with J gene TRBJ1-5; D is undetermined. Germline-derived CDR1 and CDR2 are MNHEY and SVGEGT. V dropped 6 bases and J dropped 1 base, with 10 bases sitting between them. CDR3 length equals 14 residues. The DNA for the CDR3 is TGTGCCAGCAGCTCACTACAGAGCAATCAGCCCCAGCATTTT. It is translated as CASSSLQSNQPQHF.

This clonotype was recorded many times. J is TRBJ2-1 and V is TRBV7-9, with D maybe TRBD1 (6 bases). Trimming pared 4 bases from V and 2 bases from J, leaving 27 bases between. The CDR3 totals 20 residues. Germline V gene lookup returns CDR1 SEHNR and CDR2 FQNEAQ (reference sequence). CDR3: CASSSQVRGWTTPAYNEQFF. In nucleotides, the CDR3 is TGTGCCAGCAGCTCCCAAGTGAGGGGGTGGACGACCCCAGCCTACAATGAGCAGTTCTTC.

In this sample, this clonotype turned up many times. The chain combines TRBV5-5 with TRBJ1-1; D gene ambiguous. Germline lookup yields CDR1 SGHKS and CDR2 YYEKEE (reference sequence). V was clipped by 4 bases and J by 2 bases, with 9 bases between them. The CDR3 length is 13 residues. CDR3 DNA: TGTGCCAGCAGCCACGAGACAAACACTGAAGCTTTCTTT. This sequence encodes CASSHETNTEAFF. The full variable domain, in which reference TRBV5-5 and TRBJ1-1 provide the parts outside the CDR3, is DAGVTQSPTHLIKTRGQQVTLRCSPISGHKSVSWYQQVLGQGPQFIFQYYEKEERGRGNFPDRFSARQFPNYSSELNVNALLLGDSALYLCASSHETNTEAFFGQGTRLTVV.

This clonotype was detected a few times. CDR3 sequence (DNA): TGCGCCAGCAGCCTGCGGGGGGGCTATATCTATGAGCAGTTCTTC. This gives the protein CASSLRGGYIYEQFF. The chain is built from TRBV4-1 and TRBJ2-1; TRBD2 aligns across 9 bases. This CDR3 region has 15 residues. V shed 4 bases, J shed 8 bases, and the junction held 9 bases outside the gene matches. Germline assignment: CDR1 MGHRA and CDR2 YSYEKL.